This T cell receptor beta chain was observed in a study of beta chain features in type 1 diabetes. TCRB transcripts that were expressed got sequenced, as all of the isolated RNA had been reverse transcribed. Assay: immunoSEQ multiplex PCR; the TCRdb copy retains only in-frame clones and omits some. The data show 400,000 to 450,000 clones, roughly 13% seen once. Germline V CDR1 and CDR2: MGHDK, SYGVNS. The length of the CDR3 is 13 residues. V lost 2 bases and J 10 bases, leaving 9 bases between the germline ends. Input material: naive CD4+ T cells from blood. This clonotype was sampled from a young man in good health. The gene calls are TRBV25-1 and TRBJ1-6, with D uncertain. CDR3 residues: CASSERVGSPLHF. DNA for the CDR3: TGTGCCAGCAGTGAACGGGTGGGGTCACCCCTCCACTTT.